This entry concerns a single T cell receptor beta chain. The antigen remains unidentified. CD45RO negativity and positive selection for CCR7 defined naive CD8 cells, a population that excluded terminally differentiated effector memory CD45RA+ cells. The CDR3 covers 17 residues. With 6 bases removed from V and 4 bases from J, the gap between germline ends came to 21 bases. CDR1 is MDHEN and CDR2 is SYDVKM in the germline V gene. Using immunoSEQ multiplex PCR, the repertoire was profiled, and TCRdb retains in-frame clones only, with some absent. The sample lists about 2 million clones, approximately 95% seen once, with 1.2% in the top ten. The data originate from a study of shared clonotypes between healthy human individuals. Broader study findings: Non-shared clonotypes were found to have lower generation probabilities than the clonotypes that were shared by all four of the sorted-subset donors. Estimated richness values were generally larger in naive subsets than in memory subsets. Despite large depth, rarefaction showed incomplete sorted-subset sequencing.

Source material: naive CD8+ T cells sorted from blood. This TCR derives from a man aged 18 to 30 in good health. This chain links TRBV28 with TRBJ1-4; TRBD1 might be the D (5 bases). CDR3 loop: CASSSPKGWGFNEKLFF. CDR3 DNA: TGTGCCAGCAGCTCACCAAAGGGGTGGGGATTTAATGAAAAACTGTTTTTT. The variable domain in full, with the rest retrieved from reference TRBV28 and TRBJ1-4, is DVKVTQSSRYLVKRTGEKVFLECVQDMDHENMFWYRQDPGLGLRLIYFSYDVKMKEKGDIPEGYSVSREKKERFSLILESASTNQTSMYLCASSSPKGWGFNEKLFFGSGTQLSVL.